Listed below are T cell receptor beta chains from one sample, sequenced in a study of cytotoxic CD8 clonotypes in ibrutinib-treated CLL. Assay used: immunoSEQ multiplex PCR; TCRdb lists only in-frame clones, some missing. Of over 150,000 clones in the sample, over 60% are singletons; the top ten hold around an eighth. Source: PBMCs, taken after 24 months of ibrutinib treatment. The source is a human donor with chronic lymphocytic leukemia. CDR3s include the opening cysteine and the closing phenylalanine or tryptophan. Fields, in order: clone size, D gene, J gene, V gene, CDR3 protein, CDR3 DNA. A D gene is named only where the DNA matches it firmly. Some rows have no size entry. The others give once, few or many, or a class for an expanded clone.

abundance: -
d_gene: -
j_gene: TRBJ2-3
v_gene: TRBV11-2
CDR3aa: CASSPRDSGTDTQYF
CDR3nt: TGTGCCAGCAGCCCCCGGGACTCGGGCACAGATACGCAGTATTTT

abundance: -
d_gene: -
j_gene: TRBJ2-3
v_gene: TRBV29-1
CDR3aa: CSVGGRSTDTQYF
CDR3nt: TGCAGCGTAGGTGGGAGGAGCACAGATACGCAGTATTTT

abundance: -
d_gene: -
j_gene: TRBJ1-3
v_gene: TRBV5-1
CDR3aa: CASSLDRVDSGNTIYF
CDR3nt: TGCGCCAGCAGCTTAGACAGAGTCGACTCTGGAAACACCATATATTTT

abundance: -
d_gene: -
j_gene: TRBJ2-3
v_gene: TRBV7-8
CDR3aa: CASSLDPAAYSTDTQYF
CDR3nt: TGTGCCAGCAGCTTAGATCCAGCGGCATATAGCACAGATACGCAGTATTTT

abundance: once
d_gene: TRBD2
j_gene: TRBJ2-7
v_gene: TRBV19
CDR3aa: CASSIRGGLAGVYEQYF
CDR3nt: TGTGCCAGTAGTATTCGAGGGGGACTAGCGGGAGTCTACGAGCAGTACTTC

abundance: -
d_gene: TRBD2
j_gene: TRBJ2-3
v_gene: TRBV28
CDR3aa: CASSSGRLIDTQYF
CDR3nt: TGTGCCAGCAGCAGCGGGAGGTTAATAGATACGCAGTATTTT

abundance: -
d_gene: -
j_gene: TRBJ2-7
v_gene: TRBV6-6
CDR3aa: CASSYSDTYEQYF
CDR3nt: TGTGCCAGCAGTTATTCGGACACCTACGAGCAGTACTTC

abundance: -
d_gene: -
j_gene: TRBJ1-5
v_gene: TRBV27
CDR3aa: CASSPMTGISNQPQHF
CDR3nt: TGTGCCAGCAGTCCCATGACGGGGATTAGCAATCAGCCCCAGCATTTT

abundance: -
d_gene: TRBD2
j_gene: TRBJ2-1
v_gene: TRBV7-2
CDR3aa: CASSLAVGGRGDEQFF
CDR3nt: TGTGCCAGCAGCTTAGCGGTGGGCGGGAGGGGCGATGAGCAGTTCTTC

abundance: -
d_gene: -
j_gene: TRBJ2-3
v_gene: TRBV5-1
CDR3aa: CASSLGLAISTDTQYF
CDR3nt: TGCGCCAGCAGCTTGGGTCTAGCGATAAGCACAGATACGCAGTATTTT

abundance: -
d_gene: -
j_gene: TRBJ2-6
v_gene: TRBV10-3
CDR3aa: CAIRPISGANVLTF
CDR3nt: TGTGCCATCCGCCCGATCTCTGGGGCCAACGTCCTGACTTTC

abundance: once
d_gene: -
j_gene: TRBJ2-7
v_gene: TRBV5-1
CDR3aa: CASTLSGGFYEQYF
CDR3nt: TGCGCCAGCACCCTTTCGGGGGGCTTTTACGAGCAGTACTTC

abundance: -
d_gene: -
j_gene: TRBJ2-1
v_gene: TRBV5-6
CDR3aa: CASSSRGFEQFF
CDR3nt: TGTGCCAGCAGCTCCAGGGGTTTTGAGCAGTTCTTC

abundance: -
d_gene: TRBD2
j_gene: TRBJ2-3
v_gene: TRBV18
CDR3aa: CASSPPEIPSGSTDTQYF
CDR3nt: TGTGCCAGCTCACCACCGGAGATTCCTAGCGGGAGCACAGATACGCAGTATTTT

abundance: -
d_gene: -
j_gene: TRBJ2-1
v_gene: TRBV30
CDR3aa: CAWSSGRFVYNEQFF
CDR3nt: TGTGCCTGGAGTTCGGGTAGGTTCGTCTACAATGAGCAGTTCTTC

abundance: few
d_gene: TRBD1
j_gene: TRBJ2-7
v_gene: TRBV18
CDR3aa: CASSPLGQGLGYEQYF
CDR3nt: TGTGCCAGCTCACCACTGGGACAGGGTTTAGGCTACGAGCAGTACTTC

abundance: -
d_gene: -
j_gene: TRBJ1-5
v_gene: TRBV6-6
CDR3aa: CASSDGPAGNQPQHF
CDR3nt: TGTGCCAGCAGTGACGGGCCTGCTGGCAATCAGCCCCAGCATTTT

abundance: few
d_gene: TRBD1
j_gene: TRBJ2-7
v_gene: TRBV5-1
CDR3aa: CASSLGDSSYEQYF
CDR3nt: TGCGCCAGCAGCTTGGGGGACAGCTCCTACGAGCAGTACTTC

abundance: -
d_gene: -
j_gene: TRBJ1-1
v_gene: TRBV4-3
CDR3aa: CASSYHVNSKIMNTEAFF
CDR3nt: TGCGCCAGCAGCTACCACGTAAACAGCAAGATCATGAACACTGAAGCTTTCTTT

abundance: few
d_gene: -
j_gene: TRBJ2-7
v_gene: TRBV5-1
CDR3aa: CASSWDVRKNYEQYF
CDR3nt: TGCGCCAGCAGCTGGGATGTCCGAAAAAACTACGAGCAGTACTTC

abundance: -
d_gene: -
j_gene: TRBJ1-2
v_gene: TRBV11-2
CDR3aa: CASSFREGGYTF
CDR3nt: TGTGCCAGCAGCTTCCGCGAGGGGGGCTACACCTTC

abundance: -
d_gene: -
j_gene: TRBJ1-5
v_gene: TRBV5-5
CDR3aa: CASSLVLGAQNQPQHF
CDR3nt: TGTGCCAGCAGCTTGGTTTTGGGGGCCCAAAATCAGCCCCAGCATTTT

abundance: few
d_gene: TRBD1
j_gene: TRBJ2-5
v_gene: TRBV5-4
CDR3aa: CASSMGTGGRETQYF
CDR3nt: TGTGCCAGCAGTATGGGGACAGGGGGCCGGGAGACCCAGTACTTC

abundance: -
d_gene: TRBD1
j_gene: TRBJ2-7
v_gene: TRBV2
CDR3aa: CASSESTGVFNEQYF
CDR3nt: TGTGCCAGCAGTGAATCGACAGGGGTGTTCAACGAGCAGTACTTC

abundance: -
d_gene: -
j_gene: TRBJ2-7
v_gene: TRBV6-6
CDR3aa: CASSSAPPDPSYEQYF
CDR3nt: TGTGCCAGCAGTTCCGCCCCCCCGGACCCCTCCTACGAGCAGTACTTC

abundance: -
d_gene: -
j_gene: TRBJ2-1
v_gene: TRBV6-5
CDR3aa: CASSYDPEQFF
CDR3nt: TGTGCCAGCAGTTACGACCCGGAGCAGTTCTTC